A single sample is the source of the 28 T cell receptor beta chains below, sequenced in a study of blood T cell repertoires in COVID-19. Assay used: immunoSEQ multiplex PCR; TCRdb lists only in-frame clones, some missing. The sample lists 300,000 to 350,000 clones, over 75% seen once, with 1% in the top ten. Material for sequencing was PBMCs or T cells enriched from blood (not recorded which). The receptors derive from a woman aged 25 to 39 who had recovered from COVID-19.

This clone was counted once. The chain is built from TRBV27 and TRBJ2-7, with 10 bases identical to TRBD2. Germline lookup yields CDR1 MNHEY and CDR2 SMNVEV (reference sequence). The trim removed 4 bases at V and 3 bases at J, leaving 6 bases unmatched. The CDR3 spans 15 residues. The CDR3 DNA is TGTGCCAGCAGTTCAAAGCGGGGGGGCTTCTACGAGCAGTACTTC. Its protein is CASSSKRGGFYEQYF.

DNA for the CDR3: TGTGCCAGCAGCCGCGCCGGGACAGGGGCCTACAATGAGCAGTTCTTC. It codes for CASSRAGTGAYNEQFF. The rearrangement uses TRBV7-2 and TRBJ2-1; 10 nucleotides align to TRBD1. Per the germline V gene, CDR1 is SGHTA and CDR2 is FQGNSA. The CDR3 sequence is 16 residues long. Unmatched junction bases numbered 6, after V lost 5 bases and J lost 2 bases.

This rearrangement joins TRBV10-3 to TRBJ2-1; no clear D. The CDR3 is made up of 12 amino acids. From germline, CDR1 is ENHRY and CDR2 SYGVKD. Trimming took 3 bases from V and 5 from J, leaving 5 bases between them. CDR3: CAISEIDNEQFF. Written as DNA, the CDR3 is TGTGCCATCAGTGAAATCGACAATGAGCAGTTCTTC.

This chain links TRBV10-2 with TRBJ1-2, with TRBD1 matching over 7 bases. There are 15 residues in the CDR3. Germline-derived CDR1 and CDR2 are WSHSY and SAAADI. Trimming took 0 bases from V and 8 from J; bases not matched to a gene: 9. CDR3: CASSESEQGRLGYTF. CDR3 nucleotide sequence: TGCGCCAGCAGTGAGTCGGAACAGGGGAGGCTGGGCTACACCTTC.

For this clone: Other DNA sequences in this specimen translate into the identical CDR3. The chain has TRBV2 and TRBJ1-5; no firm D call. The V gene's germline CDR1 is SNHLY and CDR2 FYNNEI. The CDR3 runs 14 residues. Trimming removed 1 base at V and 3 bases at J, with 7 bases between. In DNA form, the CDR3 reads TGTGCCAGCAGTGAAGGCACAGCCAATCAGCCCCAGCATTTT. This encodes CASSEGTANQPQHF.

The rearrangement uses TRBV2 and TRBJ1-2; possible D gene TRBD1, 5 bases. From germline, CDR1 is SNHLY and CDR2 FYNNEI. Trimming pared 6 bases from V and 0 bases from J, leaving 8 bases between. This CDR3 comprises 13 residues. Here the CDR3 DNA reads TGTGCCAGCAGAGACAGTACTAACTATGGCTACACCTTC. It translates to CASRDSTNYGYTF.

V is TRBV5-4 and J is TRBJ2-3, with TRBD1 as a possible D gene (6 bases). CDR1 is SGHNT, CDR2 YYREEE, per germline (reference sequence). The CDR3 is 16 amino acids. Trimming stripped 4 bases from V and 0 bases from J, with 15 bases between. CDR3 region: CASSVQGPSSTDTQYF. Written as DNA, the CDR3 is TGTGCCAGCAGCGTACAGGGTCCATCTAGCACAGATACGCAGTATTTT.

The rearrangement joins TRBV20-1 to TRBJ1-3; a weak D match, TRBD1 (5 bases). CDR1 and CDR2 from the germline V gene are DFQATT and SNEGSKA (reference sequence). Between the trimmed V and J ends, which lost 3 bases and 3 bases, there was a span of 12 bases. This CDR3 has 14 amino acids. The DNA for the CDR3 is TGCAGTGCTAGTGCCGGGGGTATTGGAAACACCATATATTTT. Amino acids: CSASAGGIGNTIYF.

The chain has TRBV28 and TRBJ1-5; no definite D call. CDR3 length equals 14 residues. Trimming shortened V by 5 bases and J by 4 bases, and 12 bases separated the two germline ends. CDR1 MDHEN and CDR2 SYDVKM come from the germline V gene. In nucleotides, the CDR3 is TGTGCCAGCAGTCAAGAGGACTGGAATCAGCCCCAGCATTTT. It codes for CASSQEDWNQPQHF.

This chain uses TRBV6-5 with TRBJ1-2, with D uncertain. V lost 2 bases to trimming and J lost 5 bases, with 15 bases between them. The CDR3 is 15 residues long. Germline V gene sequence: CDR1 MNHEY, CDR2 SVGAGI. CDR3 coding DNA: TGTGCCAGCAGTTACGAGGCCTCCCCTGGTTATGGCTACACCTTC. Protein sequence: CASSYEASPGYGYTF.

J is TRBJ2-2 and V is TRBV9; 8 nucleotides align to TRBD2. Unmatched junction bases numbered 6, after V lost 5 bases and J lost 6 bases. CDR3 length equals 14 residues. Germline CDR1 reads SGDLS; CDR2 reads YYNGEE. The CDR3 DNA sequence: TGTGCCAGCAGAGGACTAGCCTCCGCCGGGGAGCTGTTTTTT. Amino acid sequence: CASRGLASAGELFF.

Here the CDR3 reads CASSRRTEPMNGYTF. CDR3 bases: TGTGCCAGCAGCCGAAGGACAGAACCAATGAATGGCTACACCTTC. The chain carries TRBV5-4 and TRBJ1-2; D is perhaps TRBD1 (6 bases). The length of the CDR3 is 15 residues. Trimming removed 4 bases from V and 6 bases from J, with 19 bases in between. The V gene's germline CDR1 is SGHNT and CDR2 YYREEE (reference sequence).

The gene calls are TRBV18 and TRBJ2-5; 8 bases map to TRBD2. Germline CDR1 reads KGHSH; CDR2 reads LQKENI. Trimming removed 8 bases from V and 5 bases from J; junction bases left unmatched: 7. CDR3 length: 13 residues. CDR3 residues: CASQGTSGETQYF. The DNA of the CDR3 is TGTGCCAGCCAAGGGACTAGTGGTGAGACCCAGTACTTC.

The chain combines TRBV2 with TRBJ1-2, with a tentative D call TRBD1 (6 bases). CDR1 SNHLY and CDR2 FYNNEI come from the germline V gene. Trimming took 6 bases from V and 4 from J, leaving 12 bases between them. The CDR3 spans 13 residues. In DNA form, the CDR3 reads TGTGCCAGCAGGGAGGGGGGGATCTATGGCTACACCTTC. Its translation: CASREGGIYGYTF.

The chain has TRBV30 and TRBJ1-4; TRBD1 matches at 8 bases. The CDR3 sequence is 15 residues long. V lost 3 bases, J lost 3 bases, and 6 bases stayed unmatched. Germline-derived CDR1 and CDR2 are GTSNPN and SVGIG (reference sequence). CDR3: CAWSRGQSANEKLFF. CDR3 nucleotides: TGTGCCTGGAGCAGGGGGCAATCGGCTAATGAAAAACTGTTTTTT. The full variable domain, rest sourced from reference TRBV30 and TRBJ1-4, is SQTIHQWPATLVQPVGSPLSLECTVEGTSNPNLYWYRQAAGRGLQLLFYSVGIGQISSEVPQNLSASRPQDRQFILSSKKLLLSDSGFYLCAWSRGQSANEKLFFGSGTQLSVL.

The table lists this clone with a few counts. DNA for the CDR3: TGTGCCAGCAGCCAAGTGGGGGGGCCGCAAGAGACCCAGTACTTC. This encodes CASSQVGGPQETQYF. The rearrangement joins TRBV14 to TRBJ2-5; D perhaps matches TRBD2 (7 bases). V lost 1 base, J lost 2 bases, and 11 bases lay in between. There are 15 residues in the CDR3. Germline CDR1 SGHDN, CDR2 FVKESK.

The V call is TRBV7-2, the J call TRBJ1-2; D call uncertain. This CDR3 contains 14 residues. Germline V CDR1 and CDR2: SGHTA, FQGNSA. V dropped 1 base and J dropped 4 bases, with 10 bases sitting between them. The CDR3 loop reads CASSLGRRTYGYTF. For the CDR3, the DNA is TGTGCCAGCAGCTTAGGCAGGAGGACCTATGGCTACACCTTC.

V gene TRBV4-3 combines with J gene TRBJ1-1, with D unclear. Germline V gene lookup returns CDR1 LGHNA and CDR2 YSLEER. The V end was cut by 0 bases, the J end by 4 bases, with 6 bases between. The length of the CDR3 is 13 residues. CDR3 coding DNA: TGCGCCAGCAGCCAAGAGGTCGGCACTGAAGCTTTCTTT. Amino acids: CASSQEVGTEAFF.

The rearrangement links TRBV27 to TRBJ2-2; possible D gene TRBD1, 5 bases. CDR1 and CDR2 from the germline V gene are MNHEY and SMNVEV (reference sequence). The CDR3 spans 15 residues. Between the trimmed V and J ends, which lost 6 bases and 6 bases, there was a span of 17 bases. The CDR3 DNA reads as TGTGCCAGCAGATCTAGTGCCCCAGGGTCCGGGGAGCTGTTTTTT. Its protein product is CASRSSAPGSGELFF.

The rearrangement joins TRBV5-1 to TRBJ2-1, with D possibly TRBD1 on 5 matching bases. V lost 3 bases and J 5 bases, leaving 21 bases between the germline ends. Germline V gene lookup returns CDR1 SGHRS and CDR2 YFSETQ. This CDR3 is built from 17 residues. The CDR3 bases are TGCGCCAGCAGCTGGGCATTGGGGCCCGCAATAAACAATGAGCAGTTCTTC. It translates to CASSWALGPAINNEQFF.

This clone was observed a single time. This sequence joins TRBV7-9 and TRBJ2-2; 10 bases are shared with TRBD1. In germline, CDR1 is SEHNR, CDR2 FQNEAQ (reference sequence). V lost 6 bases, J lost 0 bases, and 4 bases stayed unmatched. CDR3 size: 16 residues. The CDR3 region has the DNA TGTGCCAGCAGGACAGGGGGCTTTTCGAACACCGGGGAGCTGTTTTTT. It specifies CASRTGGFSNTGELFF.

V usage is TRBV2 and J usage is TRBJ1-4; 9 bases match TRBD1. Germline values: CDR1 SNHLY, CDR2 FYNNEI. J gave up 5 bases and V 7 bases, and 8 bases lay outside the gene matches. The CDR3 length is 15 residues. The CDR3 DNA reads as TGTGCCAGCATCCGACGAGGACAGGGGAATGAAAAACTGTTTTTT. Protein sequence: CASIRRGQGNEKLFF.

The CDR3 coding sequence is TGTGCCAGCAGTGAAAGGGCAGCGGGTTCTTACGAGCAGTACTTC. This translates into CASSERAAGSYEQYF. The genes are TRBV2 and TRBJ2-7; D possibly corresponds to TRBD2 (6 bases). Trimming removed 2 bases from V and 4 bases from J, with 15 bases in between. Per germline, CDR1 SNHLY and CDR2 FYNNEI. This CDR3 has 15 residues.

The chain uses TRBV19 and TRBJ1-5; maybe TRBD1 (5 bases). Trimming took off 9 bases at V and 0 bases at J, with 12 bases between the two ends. Germline CDR1 reads LNHDA; CDR2 reads SQIVND (reference sequence). The CDR3 is 14 residues long. This chain's CDR3 is CASTGPYSNQPQHF. CDR3 coding DNA: TGTGCCAGCACAGGACCCTATAGCAATCAGCCCCAGCATTTT.

The chain recombines TRBV7-2 with TRBJ1-2; weak D call: TRBD1 (5 bases). Trimming took 2 bases from V and 6 from J, leaving 16 bases between them. CDR3 size: 15 residues. CDR1 and CDR2 from the germline V gene are SGHTA and FQGNSA. CDR3 sequence reads: CASSLQGSGEDGYTF. CDR3 DNA sequence: TGTGCCAGCAGCTTACAGGGAAGTGGTGAGGATGGCTACACCTTC.

The chain carries TRBV10-3 and TRBJ1-4; TRBD1 aligns across 7 bases. This CDR3 region has 16 residues. Germline assignment: CDR1 ENHRY and CDR2 SYGVKD. V was clipped by 6 bases and J by 1 base; unmatched bases: 8. The CDR3 region is CAISDDREGTNEKLFF. The CDR3 region has the DNA TGTGCCATCAGCGACGACAGGGAAGGAACTAATGAAAAACTGTTTTTT.

This clone was detected only once. The junction shows a germline mismatch at one end, possibly a read error. V usage is TRBV11-2 and J usage is TRBJ2-1, with TRBD2 matching over 16 bases. The CDR3 has 17 amino acids. The germline gives CDR1 SGHAT, CDR2 FQNNGV. CDR3 loop: CGSSLGTSGGAYDEQFF. The CDR3 DNA reads as TGTGGCAGCAGCTTGGGGACTAGCGGGGGGGCATATGATGAGCAGTTCTTC.

The genes are TRBV7-2 and TRBJ2-7; 8 bases fit TRBD2. V shed 4 bases, J shed 3 bases, and the junction held 17 bases outside the gene matches. Germline values: CDR1 SGHTA, CDR2 FQGNSA. The CDR3 contains 18 residues. The CDR3 is CASSSSPSAGGPNYEQYF. As DNA, the CDR3 is TGTGCCAGCAGCTCTTCCCCCTCGGCGGGGGGCCCGAACTACGAGCAGTACTTC.